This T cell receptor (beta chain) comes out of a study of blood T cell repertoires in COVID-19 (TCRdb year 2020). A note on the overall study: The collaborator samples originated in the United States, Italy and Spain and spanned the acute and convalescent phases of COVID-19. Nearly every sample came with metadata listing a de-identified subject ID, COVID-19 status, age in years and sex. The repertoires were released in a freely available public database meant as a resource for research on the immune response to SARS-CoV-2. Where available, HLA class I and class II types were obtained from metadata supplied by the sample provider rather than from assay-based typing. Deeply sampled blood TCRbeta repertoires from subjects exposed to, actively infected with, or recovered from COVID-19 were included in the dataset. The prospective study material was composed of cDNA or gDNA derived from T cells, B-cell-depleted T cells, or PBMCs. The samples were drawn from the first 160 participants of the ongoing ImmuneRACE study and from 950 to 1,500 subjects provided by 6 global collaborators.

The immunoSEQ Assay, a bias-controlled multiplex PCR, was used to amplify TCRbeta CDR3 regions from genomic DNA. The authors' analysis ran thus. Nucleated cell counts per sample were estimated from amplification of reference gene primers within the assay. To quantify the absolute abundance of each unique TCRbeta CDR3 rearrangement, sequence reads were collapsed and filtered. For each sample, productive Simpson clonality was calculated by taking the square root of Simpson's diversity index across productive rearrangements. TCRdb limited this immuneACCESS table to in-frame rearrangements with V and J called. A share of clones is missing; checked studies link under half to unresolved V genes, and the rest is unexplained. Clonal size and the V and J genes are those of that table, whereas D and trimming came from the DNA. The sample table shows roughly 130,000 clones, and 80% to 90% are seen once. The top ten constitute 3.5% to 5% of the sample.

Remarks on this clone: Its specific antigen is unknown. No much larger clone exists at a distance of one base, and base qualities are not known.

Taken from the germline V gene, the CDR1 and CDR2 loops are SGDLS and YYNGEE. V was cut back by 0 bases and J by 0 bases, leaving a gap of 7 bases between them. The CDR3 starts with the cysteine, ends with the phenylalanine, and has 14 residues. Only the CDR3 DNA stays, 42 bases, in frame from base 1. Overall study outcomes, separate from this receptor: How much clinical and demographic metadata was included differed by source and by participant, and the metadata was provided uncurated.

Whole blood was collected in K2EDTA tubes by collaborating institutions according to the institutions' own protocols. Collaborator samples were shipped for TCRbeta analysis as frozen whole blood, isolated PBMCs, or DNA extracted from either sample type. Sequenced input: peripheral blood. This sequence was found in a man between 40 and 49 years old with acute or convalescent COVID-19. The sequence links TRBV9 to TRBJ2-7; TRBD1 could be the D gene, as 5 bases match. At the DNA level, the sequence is TGTGCCAGCAGCGTAGCTACAGGCTCCTACGAGCAGTACTTC. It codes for CASSVATGSYEQYF.